This is a list of T cell receptor beta chains from one sample in a study of blood T cell repertoires in COVID-19. TCRdb's table, derived via immunoSEQ multiplex PCR, lists solely in-frame clones and lacks some. The sample holds about 430,000 clones, around nine tenths seen once. Sequenced sample: PBMCs or T cells enriched from blood (not recorded which). Source of these receptors: a woman between 18 and 29 years old who had been exposed to COVID-19. Each CDR3 is given with its conserved first and last residue. The D gene is left open where the match is weak. Clone size is given for some rows only: seen once, a few or many times, or a class if the clone is expanded.

D	V	size	J	DNA	CDR3
-	TRBV5-1	once	TRBJ2-5	TGCGCCAGCAGCTCTCCAGGGTTACAAGAGACCCAGTACTTC	CASSSPGLQETQYF
TRBD1	TRBV7-8	few	TRBJ1-2	TGTGCCAGCAGCCTATCCGAGACAGGGGCTGGCTACACCTTC	CASSLSETGAGYTF
TRBD1	TRBV29-1	once	TRBJ1-2	TGCAGCGTTGTACTGACAGGGGGCTCCTCCTATGGCTACACCTTC	CSVVLTGGSSYGYTF
-	TRBV27	-	TRBJ2-7	TGTGCCAGCAGTCAGGGGAGCTTCTACGAGCAGTACTTC	CASSQGSFYEQYF
TRBD2	TRBV27	-	TRBJ2-1	TGTGCCAGCAGTCGATGGACTAGCGGGAGGGGGGACAATGAGCAGTTCTTC	CASSRWTSGRGDNEQFF
-	TRBV28	-	TRBJ2-5	TGTGCCAGCCTGGAAGGAGTGGAAGAGACCCAGTACTTC	CASLEGVEETQYF
-	TRBV3-1/TRBV3-2	-	TRBJ1-4	TGTGCCAGCAGCCAAGGCGCAGACAGGACAACTAATGAAAAACTGTTTTTT	CASSQGADRTTNEKLFF
-	TRBV28	-	TRBJ1-5	TGTGCCAGCAGTGTAAATAATCAGCCCCAGCATTTT	CASSVNNQPQHF
-	TRBV19	once	TRBJ1-5	TGTGCCAGTAACCCGGTGACAGGCAATAGCAATCAGCCCCAGCATTTT	CASNPVTGNSNQPQHF
-	TRBV11-2	-	TRBJ1-6	TGTGCCAGCAGCCTGGACAGCAGATCCTATAATTCACCCCTCCACTTT	CASSLDSRSYNSPLHF
TRBD1	TRBV11-2	-	TRBJ1-1	TGTGCCAGCAGCTTAGGTGGGACAGTAAGGAACACTGAAGCTTTCTTT	CASSLGGTVRNTEAFF
-	TRBV7-3	-	TRBJ2-3	TGTGCCAGCAGCTTAACACTTGTCGGGGGAGATACGCAGTATTTT	CASSLTLVGGDTQYF
-	TRBV7-6	-	TRBJ2-1	TGTGCCAGCAGCGCACTCGATGAGCAGTTCTTC	CASSALDEQFF
-	TRBV4-2	-	TRBJ1-4	TGTGCCAGCAGCCAAGAGGTCGGAGGGGTGGAAAAACTGTTTTTT	CASSQEVGGVEKLFF
-	TRBV12-3/TRBV12-4	once	TRBJ1-1	TGTGCCAGCAGTCAGCGTACTGAGACTGAAGCTTTCTTT	CASSQRTETEAFF
TRBD1	TRBV28	-	TRBJ1-2	TGTGCCAGCAGTTTATCGGGACAGGGGGCGCGTGGCGGCTACACCTTC	CASSLSGQGARGGYTF
-	TRBV9	-	TRBJ2-1	TGTGCCAGCAGCGTACGGGACTTTTTCTACAATGAGCAGTTCTTC	CASSVRDFFYNEQFF
TRBD1	TRBV10-3	-	TRBJ1-6	TGTGCCACCGCCGGGACAGGCGCATCCGCCCTCCACTTT	CATAGTGASALHF
-	TRBV15	few	TRBJ1-5	TGTGCCACCAGCAGAGATCTCCAGTTAAATCAGCCCCAGCATTTT	CATSRDLQLNQPQHF
-	TRBV28	-	TRBJ2-7	TGTGCCAGCAGTTTGCGACTCTACTACGAGCAGTACTTC	CASSLRLYYEQYF
-	TRBV12-3/TRBV12-4	-	TRBJ2-7	TGTGCCAGCAGCGTGGACAGCTACGAGCAGTACTTC	CASSVDSYEQYF
TRBD1	TRBV18	once	TRBJ1-2	TGTGCCAGCTCACCGACAGGGACGGACTATGGCTACACCTTC	CASSPTGTDYGYTF
TRBD2	TRBV13	-	TRBJ2-1	TGTGCCAGCAGCCGAGGACTAGCGGGAGCACACAATGAGCAGTTCTTC	CASSRGLAGAHNEQFF
TRBD1	TRBV2	-	TRBJ1-2	TGTGCCAGCAGCCGCCGGGACAGGGGCGATGGCTACACCTTC	CASSRRDRGDGYTF
-	TRBV28	-	TRBJ2-5	TGTGCCAGCAGTTTTACTTACCCGCAGGATGAGACCCAGTACTTC	CASSFTYPQDETQYF